Listed below are T cell receptor beta chains from one sample, sequenced in a study of post-analysis software for immune sequencing data. TCRdb re-derived calls from the PCR reads in MiXCR, one entry per CDR3 protein. Found here are about 460,000 distinct CDR3 sequences, around 40% of them singletons; the top ten hold about 12%. Sequences were obtained from blood. These receptors originate from a girl aged 10 to 17 with multiple sclerosis. Each CDR3 is given with its conserved first and last residue. A D gene is named only where the DNA matches it firmly. The size entry is marked missing in some rows and otherwise reads once, few, many or a size class.

>few|TRBV29-1|TRBJ2-1|NA
CTVGGSYNEQFF
TGCACCGTTGGAGGCTCCTACAATGAGCAGTTCTTC
>NA|TRBV3-1|TRBJ2-1|TRBD2
CASSPAASGRVAEQFF
TGTGCCAGCAGCCCCGCGGCTAGCGGGAGAGTAGCTGAGCAGTTCTTC
>few|TRBV7-9|TRBJ1-1|NA
CASSLSSARTEAFF
TGTGCCAGCAGCCTAAGTTCCGCGCGGACTGAAGCTTTCTTT
>few|TRBV5-1|TRBJ2-3|NA
CASSLGRVDTQYF
TGTGCCAGCAGTTTAGGCAGGGTTGATACGCAGTATTTT
>NA|TRBV20-1|TRBJ2-1|NA
CSAFISSDNEQFF
TGCAGTGCCTTTATCAGTTCGGACAATGAGCAGTTCTTC
>few|TRBV5-1|TRBJ1-1|NA
CASSTNLDRTEAFF
TGCGCCAGCAGCACAAACTTAGATCGGACTGAAGCTTTCTTT
>few|TRBV29-1|TRBJ2-3|TRBD2
CSVGELAGGTDTQYF
TGCAGCGTTGGCGAACTAGCGGGAGGCACAGATACGCAGTATTTT
>NA|TRBV12-3/TRBV12-4|TRBJ1-3|NA
CASNDPGQENTIYF
TGTGCCAGCAACGACCCGGGTCAGGAAAACACCATATATTTT
>once|TRBV27|TRBJ1-2|NA
CASSLEGYTF
TGTGCCAGCAGTTTAGAAGGCTACACCTTC
>few|TRBV19|TRBJ2-7|TRBD2
CASSIRRGRITYEQYF
TGTGCCAGTAGTATCCGGCGGGGGAGGATTACCTACGAGCAGTACTTC
>NA|TRBV7-3|TRBJ2-1|TRBD1
CASSSTGKGKNEQFF
TGTGCCAGCAGCTCGACAGGGAAGGGGAAGAATGAGCAGTTCTTC
>NA|TRBV20-1|TRBJ1-5|NA
CSARRGGRDQPQHF
TGCAGTGCTAGAAGGGGAGGAAGGGATCAGCCCCAGCATTTT
>NA|TRBV7-2|TRBJ2-1|NA
CASSRDVGSYNEQFF
TGTGCCAGCAGCAGGGACGTGGGGTCCTACAATGAGCAGTTCTTC
>few|TRBV5-1|TRBJ2-7|NA
CASSLRANNGEQYF
TGCGCCAGCAGCTTGAGGGCCAACAATGGCGAGCAGTACTTC